The 6 T cell receptor beta chains given below trace back to one sample, sequenced in a study of blood T cell repertoires in COVID-19. The method was immunoSEQ multiplex PCR; TCRdb's version includes in-frame clones alone and lacks a portion of them. This sample carries about 86,000 clones, roughly 90% of them seen once, and the ten largest clones take 1% to 1.5%. The specimen was PBMCs or T cells enriched from blood (not recorded which). The source of these receptors is a woman between 45 and 60 years old with acute COVID-19.

The chain is built from TRBV6-5 and TRBJ1-2, with D uncertain. The CDR3 runs to 15 residues. Germline loops: CDR1 MNHEY, CDR2 SVGAGI. V was shortened by 6 bases and J by 1 base, with 15 bases between the two germline ends. This CDR3 is CASRPGGTFNYGYTF. The DNA of the CDR3 is TGTGCCAGCAGGCCCGGAGGAACCTTTAACTATGGCTACACCTTC.

The chain has TRBV19 and TRBJ2-1; 8 bases agree with TRBD2. V trimming: 9 bases; J trimming: 8 bases; junction bases outside the gene matches: 9. The germline V gene encodes CDR1 LNHDA and CDR2 SQIVND (reference sequence). The CDR3 is 13 amino acids. CDR3 sequence (DNA): TGTGCCAGCGGAATAGCGGGATACGATGAGCAGTTCTTC. Encoded protein: CASGIAGYDEQFF.

This clone was counted a single time. The chain is built from TRBV5-6 and TRBJ2-7, with a possible D match to TRBD2 (6 bases). Germline CDR1 and CDR2: SGHDT and YYEEEE. V gave up 4 bases and J gave up 4 bases, with 12 bases separating them. There are 13 residues in the CDR3. The CDR3 is CASSAGTLYEQYF. The CDR3 nucleotides are TGTGCCAGCAGCGCCGGGACTTTATACGAGCAGTACTTC.

The genes are TRBV6-5 and TRBJ2-5; maybe TRBD1 (5 bases). The CDR3 runs 15 residues. Trimming took 7 bases from V and 1 from J, leaving 16 bases between them. CDR1 and CDR2 from the germline V gene are MNHEY and SVGAGI. The CDR3 DNA sequence: TGTGCCAGCACAATGACAGTGGGGCCCCAAGAGACCCAGTACTTC. Amino acid sequence: CASTMTVGPQETQYF.

V gene TRBV5-1 combines with J gene TRBJ1-6, with TRBD1 matching 7 bases. V gave up 7 bases and J gave up 8 bases; unmatched junction bases: 9. CDR1 is SGHRS, CDR2 YFSETQ, per germline. The CDR3 has 14 residues. In nucleotides, the CDR3 is TGCGCCAGCGGTTCTGGGGACAGATATTCACCCCTCCACTTT. It yields the protein CASGSGDRYSPLHF.

The genes are TRBV19 and TRBJ2-7, with 12 bases aligning to TRBD2. The V segment lost 6 bases and the J segment 2 bases; nucleotides outside the gene matches: 5. Germline CDR1 and CDR2: LNHDA and SQIVND (reference sequence). The CDR3 spans 15 residues. The CDR3 region is CASRDGTSGPYEQYF. The CDR3 DNA reads TGTGCCAGTAGGGACGGGACTAGCGGGCCCTACGAGCAGTACTTC.